These T cell receptor beta chains were read from a single sample in a study of cytomegalovirus exposure and HLA in healthy donors. Clones were read by immunoSEQ multiplex PCR, and TCRdb kept only the in-frame ones, dropping some. Seen here are some 200,000 clones, around 86% observed once, and the top ten hold over 1.5%. Sequences were obtained from PBMCs. These TCRs come from a man aged 50-59 years in good health and CMV-seronegative. Both conserved end residues are part of each CDR3. A D gene is named only where the DNA matches it firmly. Clone sizes are given selectively: once, few, many, or a class where the clone is expanded.

TRBJ2-5	-	TRBD2	TRBV7-3	16	CASSPGGLAGVETQYF	TGTGCCAGCAGCCCCGGGGGACTAGCGGGAGTGGAGACCCAGTACTTC
TRBJ1-4	-	-	TRBV7-6	15	CASSFQGGGSEKLFF	TGTGCCAGCAGCTTCCAGGGCGGGGGAAGTGAAAAACTGTTTTTT
TRBJ2-1	-	TRBD2	TRBV7-2	15	CASSTRTSGSNEQFF	TGTGCCAGCAGCACTCGGACTAGCGGGAGTAATGAGCAGTTCTTC
TRBJ2-1	-	TRBD1	TRBV6-4	19	CASSELGHRGRSSYNEQFF	TGTGCCAGCAGTGAGTTGGGGCACAGGGGTCGGTCCTCCTACAATGAGCAGTTCTTC
TRBJ1-1	-	TRBD1	TRBV7-9	14	CASSYRTGGSEAFF	TGTGCCAGCAGCTACCGGACAGGGGGCTCTGAAGCTTTCTTT
TRBJ2-1	-	-	TRBV9	14	CASSAWGDYNEQFF	TGTGCCAGCAGCGCATGGGGGGATTACAATGAGCAGTTCTTC
TRBJ2-2	-	-	TRBV19	15	CASLNPLVNTGELFF	TGTGCCAGTCTAAACCCTTTAGTGAACACCGGGGAGCTGTTTTTT
TRBJ1-2	-	-	TRBV19	12	CASRQDSYGYTF	TGTGCCAGTAGACAGGATTCCTATGGCTACACCTTC
TRBJ2-3	-	TRBD2	TRBV11-2	16	CASSFFPSGGGNTQYF	TGTGCCAGCAGCTTTTTCCCTAGCGGGGGGGGGAATACGCAGTATTTT
TRBJ1-5	-	-	TRBV30	13	CAWRIGYGQPQHF	TGTGCCTGGAGGATCGGGTATGGTCAGCCCCAGCATTTT
TRBJ1-1	-	TRBD1	TRBV6-5	16	CASSYLTGSMNTEAFF	TGTGCCAGCAGTTACTTGACAGGGAGCATGAACACTGAAGCTTTCTTT
TRBJ2-7	-	TRBD1	TRBV7-9	14	CSSSPGTGPHEQYF	TGTTCCAGCAGCCCGGGGACAGGCCCCCACGAGCAGTACTTC
TRBJ2-1	-	-	TRBV18	15	CASSPPYYGNNEQFF	TGTGCCAGCTCACCACCTTATTACGGGAACAATGAGCAGTTCTTC
TRBJ2-5	-	TRBD1	TRBV7-2	15	CASELTGGRRETQYF	TGTGCCAGCGAATTGACAGGGGGCAGAAGAGAGACCCAGTACTTC
TRBJ2-3	-	TRBD2	TRBV7-9	17	CASSRPLAGEGTDTQYF	TGTGCCAGCAGCCGACCCCTAGCGGGAGAGGGTACAGATACGCAGTATTTT
TRBJ2-1	-	TRBD1	TRBV5-6	15	CASSLEGTAYNEQFF	TGTGCCAGCAGCTTGGAAGGGACAGCCTACAATGAGCAGTTCTTC
TRBJ2-1	-	TRBD1	TRBV7-3	17	CASSLTGTGFGGNEQFF	TGTGCCAGCAGCTTAACTGGGACAGGGTTCGGGGGCAATGAGCAGTTCTTC
TRBJ2-4	-	TRBD1	TRBV27	15	CASRLRGLAKNIQYF	TGTGCCAGCAGACTCAGGGGGCTAGCCAAAAACATTCAGTACTTC
TRBJ1-3	-	-	TRBV7-2	19	CASSLSYTRLLGISNTIYF	TGTGCCAGCAGCTTATCCTATACCAGGTTGCTTGGTATCTCTAACACCATATATTTT
TRBJ2-7	-	-	TRBV5-5	15	CASSRGTVDYYEQYF	TGTGCCAGCAGCCGCGGGACAGTAGATTACTACGAGCAGTACTTC
TRBJ1-2	-	TRBD1	TRBV7-2	14	CASRPTGGFYGYTF	TGTGCCAGCAGGCCGACAGGGGGCTTCTATGGCTACACCTTC
TRBJ2-7	-	TRBD1	TRBV9	15	CASSPDRGLSYEQYF	TGTGCCAGCAGCCCGGACAGGGGGCTCTCCTACGAGCAGTACTTC
TRBJ1-1	few	-	TRBV7-2	14	CASSLSPGNTEAFF	TGTGCCAGCAGCTTATCTCCAGGGAACACTGAAGCTTTCTTT
TRBJ2-7	-	TRBD2	TRBV4-3	18	CASSQDAIATSGTYEQYF	TGCGCCAGCAGCCAAGACGCCATCGCCACTAGCGGTACCTACGAGCAGTACTTC
TRBJ1-4	-	-	TRBV19	13	CASRPVYNEKLFF	TGTGCCAGTAGACCGGTTTATAATGAAAAACTGTTTTTT
TRBJ1-2	-	TRBD1	TRBV18	14	CASSPGQTNYGYTF	TGTGCCAGCTCACCGGGACAGACTAACTATGGCTACACCTTC
TRBJ1-2	once	-	TRBV9	16	CASSVDNRVTPYGYTF	TGTGCCAGCAGCGTAGACAACAGGGTTACCCCCTATGGCTACACCTTC
TRBJ1-6	once	TRBD1	TRBV4-1	17	CASSQTAGGRHNSPLHF	TGCGCCAGCAGCCAGACCGCAGGGGGACGGCATAATTCACCCCTCCACTTT
TRBJ1-1	-	-	TRBV28	14	CASSPPRGNTEAFF	TGTGCCAGCAGTCCTCCTCGAGGGAACACTGAAGCTTTCTTT
TRBJ2-7	-	TRBD1	TRBV30	12	CAWGQGGYEQYF	TGTGCCTGGGGACAGGGGGGCTACGAGCAGTACTTC
TRBJ2-2	-	-	TRBV11-3	15	CASSLSAVNTGELFF	TGTGCCAGCAGCTTAAGCGCGGTGAACACCGGGGAGCTGTTTTTT
TRBJ2-4	-	TRBD1	TRBV13	17	CASSSIRDSLAKNIQYF	TGTGCCAGCAGCTCGATCCGGGACAGCCTAGCCAAAAACATTCAGTACTTC
TRBJ2-1	-	-	TRBV18	14	CASSPRGTYNEQFF	TGTGCCAGCTCACCACGAGGGACCTACAATGAGCAGTTCTTC
TRBJ1-1	-	TRBD1	TRBV7-9	14	CASSSQGGNTEAFF	TGTGCCAGCAGCTCTCAGGGGGGGAACACTGAAGCTTTCTTT
TRBJ2-1	-	TRBD2	TRBV5-8	17	CASSLGYWTSGIYEQFF	TGTGCCAGCAGCTTGGGTTATTGGACTAGCGGGATCTATGAGCAGTTCTTC
TRBJ2-5	-	-	TRBV7-3	13	CASSLTYQETQYF	TGTGCCAGCAGCTTAACCTACCAAGAGACCCAGTACTTC
TRBJ1-6	-	-	TRBV19	19	CASSIDMQGKSSYNSPLHF	TGTGCCAGTAGTATAGATATGCAGGGAAAGAGCTCCTATAATTCACCCCTCCACTTT
TRBJ1-5	-	-	TRBV18	14	CASSPGQSNQPQHF	TGTGCCAGCTCTCCTGGACAGAGCAATCAGCCCCAGCATTTT